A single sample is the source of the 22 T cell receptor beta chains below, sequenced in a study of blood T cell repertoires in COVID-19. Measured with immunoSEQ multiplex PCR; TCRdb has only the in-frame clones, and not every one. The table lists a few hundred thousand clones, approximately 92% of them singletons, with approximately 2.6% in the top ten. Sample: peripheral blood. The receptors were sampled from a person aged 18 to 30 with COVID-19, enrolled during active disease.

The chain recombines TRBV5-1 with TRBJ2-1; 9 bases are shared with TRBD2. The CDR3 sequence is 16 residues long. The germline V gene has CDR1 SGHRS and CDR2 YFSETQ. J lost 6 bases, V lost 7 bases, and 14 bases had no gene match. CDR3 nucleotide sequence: TGCGCCAGCTCGCATAGCGGGAGTACTTTTGGCAATGAGCAGTTCTTC. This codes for CASSHSGSTFGNEQFF.

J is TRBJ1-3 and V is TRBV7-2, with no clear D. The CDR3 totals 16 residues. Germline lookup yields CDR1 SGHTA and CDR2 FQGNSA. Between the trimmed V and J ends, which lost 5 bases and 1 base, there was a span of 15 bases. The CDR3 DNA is TGTGCCAGCAGCCGGGAGGGCAGTTTTTCTGGAAACACCATATATTTT. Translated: CASSREGSFSGNTIYF.

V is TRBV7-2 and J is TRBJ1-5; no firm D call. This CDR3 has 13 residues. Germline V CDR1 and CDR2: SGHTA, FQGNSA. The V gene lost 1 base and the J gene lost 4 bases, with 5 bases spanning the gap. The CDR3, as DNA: TGTGCCAGCAGCTTAGAGCAAAATCAGCCCCAGCATTTT. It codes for CASSLEQNQPQHF. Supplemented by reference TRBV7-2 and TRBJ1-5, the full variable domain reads GAGVSQSPSNKVTEKGKDVELRCDPISGHTALYWYRQSLGQGLEFLIYFQGNSAPDKSGLPSDRFSAERTGGSVSTLTIQRTQQEDSAVYLCASSLEQNQPQHFGDGTRLSIL.

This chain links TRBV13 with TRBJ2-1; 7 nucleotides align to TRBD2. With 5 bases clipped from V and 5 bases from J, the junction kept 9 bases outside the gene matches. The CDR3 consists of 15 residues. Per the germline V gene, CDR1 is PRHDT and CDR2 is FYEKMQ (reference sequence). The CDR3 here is CASSAFGTKDNEQFF. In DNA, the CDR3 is TGTGCCAGCAGCGCCTTCGGGACTAAAGACAATGAGCAGTTCTTC.

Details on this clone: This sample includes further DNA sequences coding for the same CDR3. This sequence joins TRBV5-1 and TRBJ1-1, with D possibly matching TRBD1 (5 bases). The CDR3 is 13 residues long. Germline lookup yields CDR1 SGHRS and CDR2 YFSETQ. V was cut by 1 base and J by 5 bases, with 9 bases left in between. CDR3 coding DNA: TGCGCCAGCAGCTTGTCGGGGGGTACTGAAGCTTTCTTT. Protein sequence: CASSLSGGTEAFF.

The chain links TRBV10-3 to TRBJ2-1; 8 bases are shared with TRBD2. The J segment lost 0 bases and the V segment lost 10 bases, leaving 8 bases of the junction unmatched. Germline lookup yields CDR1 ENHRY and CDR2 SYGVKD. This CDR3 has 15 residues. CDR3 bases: TGTGCCACGCAGATAGCGGGACGCTCCTACAATGAGCAGTTCTTC. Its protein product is CATQIAGRSYNEQFF.

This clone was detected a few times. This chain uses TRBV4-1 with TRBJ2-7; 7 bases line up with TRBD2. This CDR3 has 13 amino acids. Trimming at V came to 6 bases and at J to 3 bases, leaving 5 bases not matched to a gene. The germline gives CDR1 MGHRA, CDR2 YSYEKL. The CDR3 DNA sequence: TGCGCCAGCAGGGGGACGGGGGGCTACGAGCAGTACTTC. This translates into CASRGTGGYEQYF.

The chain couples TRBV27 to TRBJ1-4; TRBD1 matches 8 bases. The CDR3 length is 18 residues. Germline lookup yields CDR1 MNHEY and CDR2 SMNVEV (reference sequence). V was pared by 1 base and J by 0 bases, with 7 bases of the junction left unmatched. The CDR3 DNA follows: TGTGCCAGCAGTTTATTAGATCCAGGGGGCCCAACTAATGAAAAACTGTTTTTT. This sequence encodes CASSLLDPGGPTNEKLFF. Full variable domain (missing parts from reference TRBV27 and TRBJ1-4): EAQVTQNPRYLITVTGKKLTVTCSQNMNHEYMSWYRQDPGLGLRQIYYSMNVEVTDKGDVPEGYKVSRKEKRNFPLILESPSPNQTSLYFCASSLLDPGGPTNEKLFFGSGTQLSVL.

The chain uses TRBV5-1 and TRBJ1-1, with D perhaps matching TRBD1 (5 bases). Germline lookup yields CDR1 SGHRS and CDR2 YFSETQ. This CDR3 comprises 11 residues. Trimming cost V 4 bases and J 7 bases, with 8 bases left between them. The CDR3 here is CASSGGLEAFF. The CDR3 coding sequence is TGCGCCAGCAGCGGGGGACTTGAAGCTTTCTTT.

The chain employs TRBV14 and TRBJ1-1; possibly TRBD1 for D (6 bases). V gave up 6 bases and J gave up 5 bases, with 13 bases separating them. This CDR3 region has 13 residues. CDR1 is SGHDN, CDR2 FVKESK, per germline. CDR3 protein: CASRQTGLTEAFF. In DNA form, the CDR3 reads TGTGCCAGCAGACAAACAGGGTTGACTGAAGCTTTCTTT.

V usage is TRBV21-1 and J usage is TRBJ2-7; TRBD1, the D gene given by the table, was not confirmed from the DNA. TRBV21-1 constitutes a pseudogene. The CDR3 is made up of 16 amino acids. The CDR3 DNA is TGTGCCAGCAGCCCGGACAGGGGGAAATGGTACTACGAGCAGTACTTC. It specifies CASSPDRGKWYYEQYF.

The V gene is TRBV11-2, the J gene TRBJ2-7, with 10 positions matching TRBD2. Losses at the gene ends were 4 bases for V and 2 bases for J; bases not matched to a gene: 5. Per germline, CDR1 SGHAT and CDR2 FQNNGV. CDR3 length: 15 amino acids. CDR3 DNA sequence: TGTGCCAGCAGCTGGGGACTAGCGACGGCCTACGAGCAGTACTTC. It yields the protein CASSWGLATAYEQYF.

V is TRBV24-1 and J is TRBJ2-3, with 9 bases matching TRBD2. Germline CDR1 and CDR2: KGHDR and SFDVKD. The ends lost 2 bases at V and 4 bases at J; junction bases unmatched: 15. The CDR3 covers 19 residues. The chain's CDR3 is CATSDSPRDSGSNSDTQYF. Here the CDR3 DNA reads TGTGCCACCAGTGATTCTCCTAGGGATAGCGGGAGCAACTCAGATACGCAGTATTTT.

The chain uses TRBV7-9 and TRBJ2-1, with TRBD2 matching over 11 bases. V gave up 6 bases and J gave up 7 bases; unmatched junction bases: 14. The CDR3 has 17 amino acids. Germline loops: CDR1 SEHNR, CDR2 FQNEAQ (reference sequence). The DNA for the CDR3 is TGTGCCAGCAGGCCTCGAGAACTAGCGGGAGTCCGAAATGAGCAGTTCTTC. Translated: CASRPRELAGVRNEQFF. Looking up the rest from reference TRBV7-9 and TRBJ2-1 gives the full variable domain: DTGVSQNPRHKITKRGQNVTFRCDPISEHNRLYWYRQTLGQGPEFLTYFQNEAQLEKSRLLSDRFSAERPKGSFSTLEIQRTEQGDSAMYLCASRPRELAGVRNEQFFGPGTRLTVL.

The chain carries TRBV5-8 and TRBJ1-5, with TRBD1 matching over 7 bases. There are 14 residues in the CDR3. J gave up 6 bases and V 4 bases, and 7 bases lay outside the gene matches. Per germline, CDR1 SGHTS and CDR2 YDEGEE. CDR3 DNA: TGTGCCAGCAGCCCACCCCAGGGGGTTCAGCCCCAGCATTTT. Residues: CASSPPQGVQPQHF.

CDR3 region: CASSYSNEKLFF. Written as DNA, the CDR3 is TGTGCCAGCAGCTACAGTAATGAAAAACTGTTTTTT. This chain joins TRBV28 and TRBJ1-4; D uncertain. In germline, CDR1 is MDHEN, CDR2 SYDVKM. Deletions cut 6 bases from V and 4 bases from J, with 6 bases between. The CDR3 covers 12 residues.

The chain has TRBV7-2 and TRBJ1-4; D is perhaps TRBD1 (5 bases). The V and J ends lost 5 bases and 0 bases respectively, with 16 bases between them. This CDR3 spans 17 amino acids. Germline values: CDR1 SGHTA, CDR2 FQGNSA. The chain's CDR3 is CASSPGLMPATNEKLFF. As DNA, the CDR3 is TGTGCCAGCAGCCCGGGACTTATGCCTGCAACTAATGAAAAACTGTTTTTT.

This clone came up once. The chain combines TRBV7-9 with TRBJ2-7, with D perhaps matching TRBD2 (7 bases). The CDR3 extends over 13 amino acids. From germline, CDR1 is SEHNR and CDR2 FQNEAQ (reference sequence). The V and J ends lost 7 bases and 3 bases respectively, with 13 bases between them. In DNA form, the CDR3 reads TGTGCCAGCACCCCGGGGGGCTTCTACGAGCAGTACTTC. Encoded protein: CASTPGGFYEQYF.

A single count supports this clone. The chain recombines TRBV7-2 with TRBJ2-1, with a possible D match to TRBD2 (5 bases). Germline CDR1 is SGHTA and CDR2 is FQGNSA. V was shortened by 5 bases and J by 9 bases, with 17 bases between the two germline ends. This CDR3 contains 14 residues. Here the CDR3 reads CASSPEVVGSEQFF. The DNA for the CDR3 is TGTGCCAGCAGCCCCGAGGTAGTTGGGAGTGAGCAGTTCTTC. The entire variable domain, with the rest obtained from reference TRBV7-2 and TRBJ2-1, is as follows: GAGVSQSPSNKVTEKGKDVELRCDPISGHTALYWYRQSLGQGLEFLIYFQGNSAPDKSGLPSDRFSAERTGGSVSTLTIQRTQQEDSAVYLCASSPEVVGSEQFFGPGTRLTVL.

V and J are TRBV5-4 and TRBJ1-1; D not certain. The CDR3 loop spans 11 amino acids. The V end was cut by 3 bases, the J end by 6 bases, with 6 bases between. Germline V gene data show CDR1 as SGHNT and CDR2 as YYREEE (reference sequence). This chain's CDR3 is CASSSSAEAFF. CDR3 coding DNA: TGTGCCAGCAGCTCATCAGCTGAAGCTTTCTTT.

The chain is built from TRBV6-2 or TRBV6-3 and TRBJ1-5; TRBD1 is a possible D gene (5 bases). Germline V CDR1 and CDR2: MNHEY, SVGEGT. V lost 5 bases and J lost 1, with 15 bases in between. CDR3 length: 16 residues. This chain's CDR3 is CASSLVGGGSNQPQHF. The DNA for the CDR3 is TGTGCCAGCAGTCTGGTGGGGGGGGGAAGCAATCAGCCCCAGCATTTT.

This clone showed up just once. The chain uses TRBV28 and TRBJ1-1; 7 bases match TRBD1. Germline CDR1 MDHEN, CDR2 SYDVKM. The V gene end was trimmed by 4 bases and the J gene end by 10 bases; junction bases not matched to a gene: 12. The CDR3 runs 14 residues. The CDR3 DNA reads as TGTGCCAGCAGTTGGGACAGCAAGGGGATAGGAGCTTTCTTT. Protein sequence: CASSWDSKGIGAFF.